This TCR beta chain was identified in a study of blood T cell repertoires in COVID-19. The wider study: The study drew acute and convalescent COVID-19 samples from the United States, Italy and Spain. Nucleic acid was either cDNA or gDNA, and it came from T cells, B-cell-depleted T cells, or PBMCs.

Recruits, aged roughly 18 to 95 years, lived in under 25 US areas. This CDR3 is 13 amino acids long. Germline V gene sequence: CDR1 MDHEN, CDR2 SYDVKM. Trimming removed 3 bases at V and 9 bases at J, with 9 bases between. Generated by immunoSEQ multiplex PCR, the TCRdb table keeps only in-frame clones and is missing some. The sample includes 250,000 or so clones, about 90% of them seen just once. Sequenced material: PBMCs or T cells enriched from blood (not recorded which). This receptor was identified in a woman aged 25 to 45 with acute COVID-19. The V gene is TRBV28, the J gene TRBJ2-6; no clear D. CDR3 sequence (DNA): TGTGCCAGCAGTTTCAGGCAAGACAACGTCCTGACTTTC. Protein sequence: CASSFRQDNVLTF.